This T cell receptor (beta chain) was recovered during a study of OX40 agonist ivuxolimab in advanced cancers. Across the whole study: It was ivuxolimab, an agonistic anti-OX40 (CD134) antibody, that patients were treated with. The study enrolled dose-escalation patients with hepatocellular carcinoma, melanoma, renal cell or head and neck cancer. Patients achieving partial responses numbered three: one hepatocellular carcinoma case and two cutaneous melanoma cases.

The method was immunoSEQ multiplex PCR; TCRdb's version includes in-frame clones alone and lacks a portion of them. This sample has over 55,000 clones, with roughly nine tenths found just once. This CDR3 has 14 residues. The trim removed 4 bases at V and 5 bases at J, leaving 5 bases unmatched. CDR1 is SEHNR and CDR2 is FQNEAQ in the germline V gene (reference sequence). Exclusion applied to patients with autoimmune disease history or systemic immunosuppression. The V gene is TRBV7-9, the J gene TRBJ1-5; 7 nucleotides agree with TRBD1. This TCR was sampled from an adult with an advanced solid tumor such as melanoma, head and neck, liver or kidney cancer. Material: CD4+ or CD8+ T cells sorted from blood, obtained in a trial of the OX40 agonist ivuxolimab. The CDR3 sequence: CASSSDRSYQPQHF. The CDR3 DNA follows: TGTGCCAGCAGCTCGGACAGGAGCTATCAGCCCCAGCATTTT.